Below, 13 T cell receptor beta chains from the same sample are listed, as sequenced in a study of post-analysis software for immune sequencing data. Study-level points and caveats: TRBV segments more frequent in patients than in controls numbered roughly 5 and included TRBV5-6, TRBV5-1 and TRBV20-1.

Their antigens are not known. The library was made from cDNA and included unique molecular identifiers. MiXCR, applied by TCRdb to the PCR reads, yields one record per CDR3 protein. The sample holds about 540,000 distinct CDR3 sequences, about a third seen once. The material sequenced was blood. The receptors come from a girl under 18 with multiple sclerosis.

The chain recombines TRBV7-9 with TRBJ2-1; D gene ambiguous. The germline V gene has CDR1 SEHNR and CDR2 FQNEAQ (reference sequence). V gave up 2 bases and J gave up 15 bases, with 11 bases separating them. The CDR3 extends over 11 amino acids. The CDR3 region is CASSLSPSMFF. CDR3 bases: TGTGCCAGCAGCTTAAGCCCAAGCATGTTCTTC.

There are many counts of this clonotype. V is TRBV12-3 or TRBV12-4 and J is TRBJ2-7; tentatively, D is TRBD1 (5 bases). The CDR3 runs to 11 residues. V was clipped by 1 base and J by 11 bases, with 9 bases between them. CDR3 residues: CASSLGTDKYF. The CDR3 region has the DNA TGTGCCAGCAGTTTAGGGACGGACAAGTACTTC.

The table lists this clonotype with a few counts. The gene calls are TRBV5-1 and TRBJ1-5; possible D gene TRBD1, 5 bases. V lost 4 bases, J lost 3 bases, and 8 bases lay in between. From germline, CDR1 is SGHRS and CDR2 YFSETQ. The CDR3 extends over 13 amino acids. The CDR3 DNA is TGCGCCAGCAGCAGGGGACCCAATCAGCCCCAGCATTTT. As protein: CASSRGPNQPQHF.

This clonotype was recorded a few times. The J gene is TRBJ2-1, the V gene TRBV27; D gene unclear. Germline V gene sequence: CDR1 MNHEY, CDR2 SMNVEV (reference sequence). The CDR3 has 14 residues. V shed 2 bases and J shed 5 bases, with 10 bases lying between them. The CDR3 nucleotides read TGTGCCAGCAGTTTACTATGGACGAACAATGAGCAGTTCTTC. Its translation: CASSLLWTNNEQFF.

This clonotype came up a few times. CDR3 protein: CASSFGTSDLGAQYF. In nucleotides, the CDR3 is TGTGCCAGCAGCTTTGGGACTAGCGACCTGGGGGCCCAGTACTTC. The chain combines TRBV5-5 with TRBJ2-5; TRBD2 matches 10 bases. The CDR3 has 15 amino acids. CDR1 and CDR2 from the germline V gene are SGHKS and YYEKEE (reference sequence). The V segment lost 2 bases and the J segment 9 bases; nucleotides outside the gene matches: 10. The complete variable domain, with remaining parts taken from reference TRBV5-5 and TRBJ2-5, reads DAGVTQSPTHLIKTRGQQVTLRCSPISGHKSVSWYQQVLGQGPQFIFQYYEKEERGRGNFPDRFSARQFPNYSSELNVNALLLGDSALYLCASSFGTSDLGAQYFGPGTRLLVL.

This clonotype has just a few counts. This CDR3 reads CASSLDGPRGGGSYEQYF. The CDR3 coding sequence is TGTGCCAGCAGCTTAGACGGTCCGCGGGGGGGAGGCTCCTACGAGCAGTACTTC. The genes are TRBV7-9 and TRBJ2-7; 9 nucleotides align to TRBD2. The trim removed 1 base at V and 0 bases at J, leaving 10 bases unmatched. This CDR3 is built from 18 residues. The V gene's germline CDR1 is SEHNR and CDR2 FQNEAQ (reference sequence).

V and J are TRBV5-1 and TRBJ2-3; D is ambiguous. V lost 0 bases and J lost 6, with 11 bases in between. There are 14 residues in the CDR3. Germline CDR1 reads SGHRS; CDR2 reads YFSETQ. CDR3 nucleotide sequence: TGCGCCAGCAGCTTGGATGGAGCCAAGGATACGCAGTATTTT. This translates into CASSLDGAKDTQYF.

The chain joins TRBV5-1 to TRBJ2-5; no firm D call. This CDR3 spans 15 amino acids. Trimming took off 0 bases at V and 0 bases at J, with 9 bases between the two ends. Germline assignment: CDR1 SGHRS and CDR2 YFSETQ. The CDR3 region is CASSLGYRDQETQYF. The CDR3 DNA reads TGCGCCAGCAGCTTGGGGTACCGAGACCAAGAGACCCAGTACTTC. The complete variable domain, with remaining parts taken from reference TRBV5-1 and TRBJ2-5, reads KAGVTQTPRYLIKTRGQQVTLSCSPISGHRSVSWYQQTPGQGLQFLFEYFSETQRNKGNFPGRFSGRQFSNSRSEMNVSTLELGDSALYLCASSLGYRDQETQYFGPGTRLLVL.

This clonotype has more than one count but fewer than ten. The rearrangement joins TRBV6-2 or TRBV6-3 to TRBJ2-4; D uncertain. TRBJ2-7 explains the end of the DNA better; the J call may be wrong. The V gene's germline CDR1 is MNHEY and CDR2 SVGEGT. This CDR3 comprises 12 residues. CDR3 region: CASSYYGNEQYF. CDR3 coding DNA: TGTGCCAGCAGTTACTATGGGAACGAGCAGTACTTC.

CDR3 residues: CASSLVGVSTGANVLTF. CDR3 in DNA: TGCGCCAGCAGCTTGGTAGGGGTATCCACTGGGGCCAACGTCCTGACTTTC. This chain joins TRBV5-1 and TRBJ2-6, with D tentatively TRBD1 (5 bases). Trimming pared 0 bases from V and 2 bases from J, leaving 12 bases between. The germline V gene has CDR1 SGHRS and CDR2 YFSETQ. CDR3 length: 17 amino acids.

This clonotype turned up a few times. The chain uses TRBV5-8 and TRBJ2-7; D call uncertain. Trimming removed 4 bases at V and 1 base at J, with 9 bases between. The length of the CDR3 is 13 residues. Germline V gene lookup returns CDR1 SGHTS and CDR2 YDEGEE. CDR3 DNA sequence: TGTGCCAGCAGCCTCCGGCCATCCTACGAGCAGTACTTC. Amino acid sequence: CASSLRPSYEQYF.

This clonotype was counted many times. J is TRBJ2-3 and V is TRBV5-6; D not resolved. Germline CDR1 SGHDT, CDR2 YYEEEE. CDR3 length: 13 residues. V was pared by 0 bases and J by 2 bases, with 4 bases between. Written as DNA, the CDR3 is TGTGCCAGCAGCTTGGTCCCCACAGATACGCAGTATTTT. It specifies CASSLVPTDTQYF. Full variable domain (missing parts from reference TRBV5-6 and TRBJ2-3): DAGVTQSPTHLIKTRGQQVTLRCSPKSGHDTVSWYQQALGQGPQFIFQYYEEEERQRGNFPDRFSGHQFPNYSSELNVNALLLGDSALYLCASSLVPTDTQYFGPGTRLTVL.

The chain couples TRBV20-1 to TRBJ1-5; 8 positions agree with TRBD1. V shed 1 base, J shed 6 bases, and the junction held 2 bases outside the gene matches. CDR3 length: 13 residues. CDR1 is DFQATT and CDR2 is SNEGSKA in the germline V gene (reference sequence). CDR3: CSARGTGFQPQHF. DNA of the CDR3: TGCAGTGCTAGAGGGACAGGGTTTCAGCCCCAGCATTTT.